Shown below are 10 T cell receptor beta chains from a single sample sequenced in a study of vaccination and CD4 T cells after COVID-19 (dated by TCRdb to 2021 to 2024). The receptor library was made with PCR. Instrument used: Illumina iSeq 100. At the Johns Hopkins FTIC core, DNA from the cultured CD4+ T cells underwent TCR sequencing with the Oncomine TCR Beta short-read assay. Genomic DNA was extracted from the cultured CD4+ T cells with the QIAamp micro DNA kit. TCRdb reanalyzed the raw reads on its own, using fastp at Q25 for trimming and MiXCR for clone calling, and kept in-frame beta chains. Rows merge per CDR3 protein into single entries with the most common DNA and genes. This sample is represented by 8,000 or so distinct CDR3 sequences; around 30% of them were singletons. The ten largest clones represent less than 15% of the sample. No antigen is known for these receptors. According to the study, the label for this sample's treatment or condition signals: approximately nine-day PBMC culture with coronavirus spike peptide pools or control peptides (ViraFEST assay). CD4+ T cells from unexposed donors were collected before the COVID-19 pandemic (2011-2018).

The sequenced sample consisted of CD4+ T cells from blood, cultured in vitro. The receptors were sampled from a human donor in good health.

The chain combines TRBV7-9 with TRBJ2-1, with D unclear. CDR3 length: 13 residues. Between the trimmed V and J ends, which lost 6 bases and 3 bases, there was a span of 9 bases. Germline V lookup: CDR1 SEHNR, CDR2 FQNEAQ (reference sequence). The CDR3 reads CASRFELYNEQFF. Here the CDR3 DNA reads TGTGCCAGCAGGTTCGAACTCTACAATGAGCAGTTCTTC. Combining the CDR3 with reference TRBV7-9 and TRBJ2-1 gives the whole variable domain DTGVSQNPRHKITKRGQNVTFRCDPISEHNRLYWYRQTLGQGPEFLTYFQNEAQLEKSRLLSDRFSAERPKGSFSTLEIQRTEQGDSAMYLCASRFELYNEQFFGPGTRLTVL.

This chain joins TRBV7-2 and TRBJ2-3; 9 bases align to TRBD2. CDR1 is SGHTA, CDR2 FQGNSA, per germline. The CDR3 runs 17 residues. Germline trimming cut 7 bases from V and 5 bases from J; bases unmatched to any gene: 16. Here the CDR3 reads CASNATWREGQGDTQYF. For the CDR3, the DNA is TGTGCCAGCAACGCTACCTGGCGGGAGGGCCAGGGAGATACGCAGTATTTT.

This clonotype was picked up a small number of times. The chain combines TRBV27 with TRBJ1-5, with D possibly TRBD1 on 5 matching bases. V lost 5 bases and J 4 bases, leaving 18 bases between the germline ends. The length of the CDR3 is 16 residues. In germline, CDR1 is MNHEY, CDR2 SMNVEV (reference sequence). CDR3 residues: CASSTQQEGRNQPQHF. The CDR3 nucleotides read TGTGCCAGCAGTACCCAACAGGAGGGTAGAAATCAGCCCCAGCATTTT.

The chain has TRBV19 and TRBJ1-2; 8 bases match TRBD1. Trimming took 6 bases from V and 3 from J; bases not matched to a gene: 6. Looked up from germline, CDR1 is LNHDA and CDR2 is SQIVND (reference sequence). CDR3 length equals 14 residues. The CDR3 region has the DNA TGTGCCAGTAGAGACAGGGGTTCGGACTATGGCTACACCTTC. Amino acid sequence: CASRDRGSDYGYTF.

This rearrangement joins TRBV28 to TRBJ2-3; 7 bases are a match to TRBD1. The CDR3 covers 14 residues. The V gene's germline CDR1 is MDHEN and CDR2 SYDVKM. The junction had 10 bases not matched to a gene; V was cut back by 6 bases and J by 7 bases. The CDR3 bases are TGTGCCAGCAGCCAGTTGACAGGGAGAAATACGCAGTATTTT. Its protein product is CASSQLTGRNTQYF.

The chain links TRBV5-1 to TRBJ1-6, with D maybe TRBD1 (5 bases). The CDR3 is 15 residues long. CDR1 and CDR2 (germline): SGHRS, YFSETQ. Trimming stripped 3 bases from V and 7 bases from J, with 14 bases between. The CDR3 DNA is TGCGCCAGCAGCTCGACCGGGACGGAAAATTCACCCCTCCACTTT. Its protein product is CASSSTGTENSPLHF.

Only one count was recorded for this clonotype. This sequence joins TRBV29-1 and TRBJ2-7; 10 nucleotides align to TRBD2. CDR3 length equals 12 residues. Looked up from germline, CDR1 is SQVTM and CDR2 is ANQGSEA. V lost 7 bases and J lost 6; bases outside the gene matches: 6. This chain's CDR3 is CSAGLAQREQYF. The CDR3 DNA reads as TGCAGCGCGGGACTAGCGCAACGCGAGCAGTACTTC.

This clonotype is categorized as medium-sized. CDR3 bases: TGTGCCAGCTCACAGACAAATAACTATGGCTACACCTTC. This translates into CASSQTNNYGYTF. The chain has TRBV18 and TRBJ1-2, with no clear D. Between the trimmed V and J ends, which lost 4 bases and 1 base, there was a span of 7 bases. This CDR3 is built from 13 residues. Germline assignment: CDR1 KGHSH and CDR2 LQKENI.

This clonotype was seen a few times. V is TRBV27 and J is TRBJ2-6; 7 positions agree with TRBD1. The germline V gene has CDR1 MNHEY and CDR2 SMNVEV (reference sequence). The J segment lost 4 bases and the V segment lost 1 base, leaving 7 bases of the junction unmatched. The CDR3 contains 17 residues. Written as DNA, the CDR3 is TGTGCCAGCAGTTTATGGGCCACAGGGGCGGGGGCCAACGTCCTGACTTTC. This encodes CASSLWATGAGANVLTF.

J is TRBJ2-5 and V is TRBV9, with 8 bases lining up with TRBD2. V gave up 2 bases and J gave up 2 bases; unmatched junction bases: 8. The CDR3 sequence is 16 residues long. CDR1 is SGDLS, CDR2 YYNGEE, per germline. The CDR3 protein is CASSVEAGVGQETQYF. The CDR3 DNA reads TGTGCCAGCAGCGTGGAAGCGGGAGTGGGGCAAGAGACCCAGTACTTC.